A single sample gave rise to the 27 T cell receptor beta chains below, sequenced in a study of blood T cell repertoires in COVID-19. The data were produced by immunoSEQ multiplex PCR, yet TCRdb's version contains in-frame clones alone and is incomplete. The table includes around 190,000 clones, 84% detected once. The sequenced sample consisted of peripheral blood. These receptors were collected from a human donor in a cohort sampled during active COVID-19.

The genes are TRBV2 and TRBJ1-2; 7 bases agree with TRBD1. V lost 3 bases to trimming and J lost 8 bases; unmatched junction nucleotides: 6. Germline V gene data show CDR1 as SNHLY and CDR2 as FYNNEI. The CDR3 covers 13 residues. The CDR3 loop reads CASSEGTEEGYTF. The CDR3 DNA reads TGTGCCAGCAGTGAGGGGACAGAAGAAGGCTACACCTTC.

This chain joins TRBV6-5 and TRBJ2-1; 8 bases are shared with TRBD1. With 6 bases clipped from V and 9 bases from J, the junction kept 1 base outside the gene matches. Germline CDR1 and CDR2: MNHEY and SVGAGI. The CDR3 loop spans 11 amino acids. The DNA for the CDR3 is TGTGCCAGCAGGACAGGGGCTGAGCAGTTCTTC. Translating gives CASRTGAEQFF.

The J gene is TRBJ2-1, the V gene TRBV2, with TRBD1 as a possible D gene (5 bases). In germline, CDR1 is SNHLY, CDR2 FYNNEI. The V gene lost 7 bases and the J gene lost 0 bases, with 13 bases spanning the gap. This CDR3 has 15 residues. The CDR3 here is CASMAEQDSYNEQFF. The CDR3 region has the DNA TGTGCCAGCATGGCGGAACAGGACTCCTACAATGAGCAGTTCTTC. Full variable domain (rest looked up from reference TRBV2 and TRBJ2-1): EPEVTQTPSHQVTQMGQEVILRCVPISNHLYFYWYRQILGQKVEFLVSFYNNEISEKSEIFDDQFSVERPDGSNFTLKIRSTKLEDSAMYFCASMAEQDSYNEQFFGPGTRLTVL.

In DNA form, the CDR3 reads TGTGCCAGCTCACCACTTGACAGGGGTTACAATGAGCAGTTCTTC. It is translated as CASSPLDRGYNEQFF. The rearrangement links TRBV18 to TRBJ2-1, with TRBD1 matching 8 bases. This CDR3 contains 15 residues. V lost 1 base to trimming and J lost 4 bases; unmatched junction nucleotides: 3. Germline V lookup: CDR1 KGHSH, CDR2 LQKENI. The full variable domain, in which reference TRBV18 and TRBJ2-1 provide the parts outside the CDR3, is NAGVMQNPRHLVRRRGQEARLRCSPMKGHSHVYWYRQLPEEGLKFMVYLQKENIIDESGMPKERFSAEFPKEGPSILRIQQVVRGDSAAYFCASSPLDRGYNEQFFGPGTRLTVL.

The gene calls are TRBV27 and TRBJ2-1, with TRBD1 identical over 7 bases. V trimming: 5 bases; J trimming: 9 bases; junction bases outside the gene matches: 16. Germline V gene lookup returns CDR1 MNHEY and CDR2 SMNVEV (reference sequence). The CDR3 sequence is 16 residues long. The CDR3 nucleotides are TGTGCCAGCAGTCCGTCGGCGGGTGACAGACAGGGTGAGCAGTTCTTC. Protein product: CASSPSAGDRQGEQFF.

V is TRBV14 and J is TRBJ2-5; D is perhaps TRBD1 (5 bases). Trimming pared 2 bases from V and 9 bases from J, leaving 13 bases between. The CDR3 spans 13 residues. Germline V lookup: CDR1 SGHDN, CDR2 FVKESK. Here the CDR3 DNA reads TGTGCCAGCAGCCAAAGGCCCCTACAGGCCCAGTACTTC. The encoded protein is CASSQRPLQAQYF. The whole variable domain, filled in from reference TRBV14 and TRBJ2-5, reads EAGVTQFPSHSVIEKGQTVTLRCDPISGHDNLYWYRRVMGKEIKFLLHFVKESKQDESGMPNNRFLAERTGGTYSTLKVQPAELEDSGVYFCASSQRPLQAQYFGPGTRLLVL.

The V and J genes are TRBV12-3 or TRBV12-4 and TRBJ2-5, with 7 bases fitting TRBD2. The CDR3 runs 13 residues. Germline trimming cut 6 bases from V and 9 bases from J; bases unmatched to any gene: 10. DNA for the CDR3: TGTGCCAGCAGGTGGGGGGGGGTTCAGGCCCAGTACTTC. Protein: CASRWGGVQAQYF.

The chain uses TRBV9 and TRBJ2-7; maybe TRBD2 (5 bases). V dropped 0 bases and J dropped 6 bases, with 19 bases sitting between them. Germline V gene sequence: CDR1 SGDLS, CDR2 YYNGEE. This CDR3 comprises 16 residues. For the CDR3, the DNA is TGTGCCAGCAGCGTAGATACGGGAAAAGAAGCACGCGAGCAGTACTTC. Amino acid sequence: CASSVDTGKEAREQYF.

The V call is TRBV9, the J call TRBJ2-7, with a tentative D call TRBD2 (6 bases). The CDR3 loop spans 16 amino acids. V dropped 0 bases and J dropped 2 bases, with 15 bases sitting between them. Germline V gives CDR1 SGDLS, CDR2 YYNGEE. This CDR3 reads CASSVAPGGGAYEQYF. In nucleotides, the CDR3 is TGTGCCAGCAGCGTAGCCCCCGGGGGAGGAGCCTACGAGCAGTACTTC.

J is TRBJ2-1 and V is TRBV7-9; 9 nucleotides line up with TRBD2. Germline-derived CDR1 and CDR2 are SEHNR and FQNEAQ (reference sequence). This CDR3 comprises 18 residues. V trimming: 3 bases; J trimming: 3 bases; junction bases outside the gene matches: 12. CDR3 nucleotides: TGTGCCAGCAGCTTTCCCCAGGCGGGGGGGGTAGTCTACAATGAGCAGTTCTTC. Protein product: CASSFPQAGGVVYNEQFF.

The V gene is TRBV7-6, the J gene TRBJ2-1, with TRBD2 as a possible D gene (5 bases). CDR1 is SGHVS, CDR2 FNYEAQ, per germline. The V end was cut by 3 bases, the J end by 5 bases, with 20 bases between. The CDR3 runs to 17 residues. CDR3: CASSFRIDPSGNNEQFF. CDR3 nucleotides: TGTGCCAGCAGCTTCCGCATTGACCCCTCGGGGAACAATGAGCAGTTCTTC.

Here the CDR3 DNA reads TGTGCCAGCCGGACAGGGGGCGCGGGCACTGAAGCTTTCTTT. Translated, it gives CASRTGGAGTEAFF. The V gene is TRBV19, the J gene TRBJ1-1, with TRBD1 matching over 11 bases. The length of the CDR3 is 14 residues. Unmatched junction bases numbered 7, after V lost 9 bases and J lost 4 bases. The germline CDR1 and CDR2 sequences are LNHDA and SQIVND (reference sequence).

This rearrangement joins TRBV5-1 to TRBJ2-7; 7 bases map to TRBD2. Germline V gene sequence: CDR1 SGHRS, CDR2 YFSETQ. CDR3 length: 14 amino acids. J was trimmed by 4 bases and V by 5 bases; bases with no gene match: 9. The CDR3 nucleotides read TGCGCCAGCAGTCGGCTTAGCGGGTCTTACGAGCAGTACTTC. Amino acids: CASSRLSGSYEQYF. Together with reference TRBV5-1 and TRBJ2-7, the CDR3 gives the full variable domain: KAGVTQTPRYLIKTRGQQVTLSCSPISGHRSVSWYQQTPGQGLQFLFEYFSETQRNKGNFPGRFSGRQFSNSRSEMNVSTLELGDSALYLCASSRLSGSYEQYFGPGTRLTVT.

Only a few counts were recorded for this clone. V usage is TRBV5-1 and J usage is TRBJ2-7, with TRBD1 identical over 7 bases. The J segment lost 1 base and the V segment lost 3 bases, leaving 4 bases of the junction unmatched. Per germline, CDR1 SGHRS and CDR2 YFSETQ. This CDR3 spans 14 amino acids. DNA for the CDR3: TGCGCCAGCAGCTCGACAGGGTCTTCCTACGAGCAGTACTTC. It is translated as CASSSTGSSYEQYF.

A single count supports this clone. V and J are TRBV14 and TRBJ1-1; TRBD1 is a possible D gene (5 bases). V lost 0 bases, J lost 0 bases, and 8 bases lay in between. The CDR3 contains 15 residues. Germline V CDR1 and CDR2: SGHDN, FVKESK. CDR3 DNA sequence: TGTGCCAGCAGCCAAGAGGGACTCTTGAACACTGAAGCTTTCTTT. Amino acids: CASSQEGLLNTEAFF. The variable domain in full, with the rest retrieved from reference TRBV14 and TRBJ1-1, is EAGVTQFPSHSVIEKGQTVTLRCDPISGHDNLYWYRRVMGKEIKFLLHFVKESKQDESGMPNNRFLAERTGGTYSTLKVQPAELEDSGVYFCASSQEGLLNTEAFFGQGTRLTVV.

The V and J genes are TRBV7-2 and TRBJ2-2; possibly TRBD2 for D (6 bases). V lost 4 bases, J lost 4 bases, and 10 bases lay in between. This CDR3 spans 14 amino acids. In germline, CDR1 is SGHTA, CDR2 FQGNSA. The CDR3 sequence is CASSSLALTGELFF. CDR3 sequence (DNA): TGTGCCAGCAGCTCCCTAGCGCTCACCGGGGAGCTGTTTTTT.

J is TRBJ1-2 and V is TRBV18, with 7 positions matching TRBD1. CDR3 size: 14 residues. The ends lost 3 bases at V and 5 bases at J; junction bases unmatched: 6. Germline loops: CDR1 KGHSH, CDR2 LQKENI. The CDR3 spells CASSPSRTGYGYTF. CDR3 coding DNA: TGTGCCAGCTCACCCTCTAGGACAGGATATGGCTACACCTTC.

This chain links TRBV7-9 with TRBJ1-3, with no clear D. Looked up from germline, CDR1 is SEHNR and CDR2 is FQNEAQ (reference sequence). Between the trimmed V and J ends, which lost 6 bases and 2 bases, there was a span of 20 bases. This CDR3 has 17 residues. The CDR3 sequence: CASSSKVARAPGNTIYF. The CDR3 coding sequence is TGTGCCAGCAGTTCGAAGGTAGCCCGAGCCCCTGGAAACACCATATATTTT.

The chain combines TRBV3-1 (or the pseudogene TRBV3-2) with TRBJ2-7, with 9 bases aligning to TRBD2. The germline V gene has CDR1 LGHDT and CDR2 YNNKEL (reference sequence). The J segment lost 3 bases and the V segment lost 1 base, leaving 10 bases of the junction unmatched. The CDR3 is made up of 17 amino acids. CDR3 sequence reads: CASSQADSGGLHYEQYF. DNA of the CDR3: TGTGCCAGCAGCCAAGCCGACAGCGGGGGGCTTCACTACGAGCAGTACTTC.

This chain uses TRBV19 with TRBJ2-1, with TRBD2 identical over 11 bases. V lost 5 bases to trimming and J lost 8 bases; unmatched junction nucleotides: 14. The CDR3 has 17 amino acids. Germline V gives CDR1 LNHDA, CDR2 SQIVND (reference sequence). The CDR3 loop reads CASSPTSGGPRIYEQFF. The CDR3 coding sequence is TGTGCCAGTAGTCCTACTAGCGGGGGACCCCGTATCTATGAGCAGTTCTTC.

This clone has more than one count but fewer than ten. The rearrangement links TRBV11-3 to TRBJ2-7, with D maybe TRBD1 (5 bases). Trimming took 5 bases from V and 2 from J, leaving 16 bases between them. The CDR3 has 15 amino acids. From germline, CDR1 is SGHNT and CDR2 YENEEA. The DNA of the CDR3 is TGTGCCAGCAGCCCCAGCAGGGCCGAACCCTACGAGCAGTACTTC. This codes for CASSPSRAEPYEQYF.

With respect to this clone: This sample includes further DNA sequences coding for the same CDR3. This chain links TRBV6-5 with TRBJ2-7; 9 nucleotides match TRBD1. V dropped 5 bases and J dropped 2; count of bases not matched to a gene: 4. The CDR3 is made up of 14 amino acids. CDR1 and CDR2 from the germline V gene are MNHEY and SVGAGI. Here the CDR3 reads CASSPRQGAYEQYF. The CDR3 DNA reads TGTGCCAGCAGTCCCCGACAGGGGGCCTACGAGCAGTACTTC.

This chain links TRBV15 with TRBJ2-3, with D hard to call. The CDR3 contains 13 residues. The germline V gene encodes CDR1 LNHNV and CDR2 YYDKDF (reference sequence). V was trimmed by 1 base and J by 3 bases, leaving 5 bases between them. CDR3 protein: CATSRGVTDTQYF. The CDR3 nucleotides are TGTGCCACCAGCAGAGGAGTGACAGATACGCAGTATTTT.

The chain couples TRBV4-2 to TRBJ1-1, with D uncertain. CDR3 length: 12 amino acids. CDR1 and CDR2 (germline): LGHNA, YNFKEQ. The ends were cut back, 0 bases at V and 11 bases at J, with 10 bases in the middle. The CDR3 protein is CASSQDTPEAFF. DNA of the CDR3: TGTGCCAGCAGCCAAGATACGCCGGAGGCTTTCTTT.

The chain links TRBV6-5 to TRBJ1-1; TRBD1 matches 7 bases. The trim removed 6 bases at V and 8 bases at J, leaving 12 bases unmatched. CDR1 and CDR2 (germline): MNHEY, SVGAGI. This CDR3 has 14 amino acids. Here the CDR3 reads CASRRVGGLGEAFF. The CDR3 nucleotides read TGTGCCAGCAGGAGGGTAGGGGGCCTTGGGGAAGCTTTCTTT.

This sequence joins TRBV18 and TRBJ1-4; possibly TRBD1 for D (5 bases). Germline CDR1 is KGHSH and CDR2 is LQKENI. Trimming left V 6 bases short and J 8 bases short, with 13 bases between. CDR3 length: 13 residues. CDR3 in DNA: TGTGCCAGCTCCCCCGGGACTTTAGAAAAACTGTTTTTT. It codes for CASSPGTLEKLFF.

This rearrangement joins TRBV7-3 to TRBJ1-1; D is perhaps TRBD1 (6 bases). Germline V lookup: CDR1 SGHTA, CDR2 FQGTGA. This CDR3 is built from 14 residues. Trimming removed 4 bases from V and 1 base from J, with 10 bases in between. In DNA, the CDR3 is TGTGCCAGCAGCTCACAGGGCCCGAACACTGAAGCTTTCTTT. Its protein is CASSSQGPNTEAFF. The variable domain in full, completed from reference TRBV7-3 and TRBJ1-1, reads GAGVSQTPSNKVTEKGKYVELRCDPISGHTALYWYRQSLGQGPEFLIYFQGTGAADDSGLPNDRFFAVRPEGSVSTLKIQRTERGDSAVYLCASSSQGPNTEAFFGQGTRLTVV.